The entry below describes one T cell receptor beta chain. What it binds is unknown. This sample was included in a study of shared clonotypes between healthy human individuals. Regarding the study as a whole: Researchers found naive subsets generally carried larger estimated richness than memory subsets.

The input for sorted-subset replicate PCRs was approximately 190 ng DNA, about 30,000 T cell genomes. Repertoires were generated with immunoSEQ multiplex PCR, while TCRdb's copy carries only in-frame clones and drops some. The data show 2 million or so clones, with just under 95% seen just once and more than 0.95% held by the top ten. Terminally differentiated effector memory CD45RA+ cells were excluded by CCR7 positive selection of CD45RO-negative cells. Healthy and HIV-negative, the adult donors had no recent acute infections or vaccinations. This sequence was found in a man aged 18 to 35 in good health. The sequenced sample was naive CD8+ T cells sorted from blood.

The DNA for the CDR3 is TGTGCCAGCAACAACTTGGGGGCGCGGGAAGGCTACACCTTC. This codes for CASNNLGAREGYTF. The chain recombines TRBV9 with TRBJ1-2; TRBD1 is a possible D gene (6 bases). V was cut by 6 bases and J by 8 bases, with 20 bases left in between. In germline, CDR1 is SGDLS, CDR2 YYNGEE. This CDR3 region has 14 residues.